Listed below are T cell receptor beta chains from one sample, sequenced in a study of blood T cell repertoires in COVID-19. Libraries were prepared by immunoSEQ multiplex PCR; TCRdb keeps only in-frame clonotypes and omits some of them. The sample lists roughly 280,000 clones; just under 90% were seen once. Sequencing was carried out using PBMCs or T cells enriched from blood (not recorded which). All receptors come from a woman aged 30 to 39 with acute COVID-19. The CDR3 runs from the conserved cysteine through the conserved F or W. The D gene is left open where the match is weak. Expanded clones get a size class; other rows say once, few or many, or leave the size out.

D	V	J	size	DNA	CDR3
NA	TRBV28	TRBJ2-4	NA	TGTGCCAGCAGTTCAAATCCTAAAGGGGTTGCCAAAAACATTCAGTACTTC	CASSSNPKGVAKNIQYF
TRBD1	TRBV28	TRBJ2-2	NA	TGTGCCAGCAGTCAGGGGGAGAACACCGGGGAGCTGTTTTTT	CASSQGENTGELFF
TRBD2	TRBV7-9	TRBJ2-7	NA	TGTGCCAGCAGCTTCGGAGCGGGAGGCTACGAGCAGTACTTC	CASSFGAGGYEQYF
NA	TRBV5-4	TRBJ1-1	NA	TGTGCCAGCAGCTTGGACCCGGGGGTTGAAGCTTTCTTT	CASSLDPGVEAFF
NA	TRBV27	TRBJ2-7	NA	TGTGCCAGCAGCCCCGGGACTGAAAACTACGAGCAGTACTTC	CASSPGTENYEQYF
TRBD1	TRBV14	TRBJ2-5	NA	TGTGCCAGCAGCCAGTTAACCGGGACAGGGGAGACCCAGTACTTC	CASSQLTGTGETQYF
NA	TRBV24-1	TRBJ1-2	NA	TGTGCCACCAGTGATTACCCGGTCTCTAACTATGGCTACACCTTC	CATSDYPVSNYGYTF
NA	TRBV28	TRBJ1-2	NA	TGTGCCAGCAGTTACACGCCCCGACAGTCCAACTATGGCTACACCTTC	CASSYTPRQSNYGYTF
NA	TRBV6-6	TRBJ2-2	NA	TGTGCCAGCAGTCCGATCTACCAGGGTACCGGGGAGCTGTTTTTT	CASSPIYQGTGELFF
NA	TRBV27	TRBJ2-7	NA	TGTGCCAGCAGTTTATCCTTCGGGTACGAGCAGTACTTC	CASSLSFGYEQYF
NA	TRBV7-3	TRBJ2-2	once	TGTGCCAGCAAAAGGGACACGAACACCGGGGAGCTGTTTTTT	CASKRDTNTGELFF
TRBD2	TRBV7-2	TRBJ2-7	NA	TGTGCCAGCAGCTCGTATAAGACTAGCGGGAGAGTAGGCGAGCAGTACTTC	CASSSYKTSGRVGEQYF
TRBD2	TRBV27	TRBJ2-7	NA	TGTGCCAGCAGTTTTGTAGCGGGAGACGGCGAGCAGTACTTC	CASSFVAGDGEQYF
NA	TRBV30	TRBJ2-7	NA	TGTGCCTGGAGCCAGGGGAGTGAGCAGTACTTC	CAWSQGSEQYF
TRBD1	TRBV3-1/TRBV3-2	TRBJ2-7	NA	TGTGCCAGCAGCCGCGGGAATGGGGACAGGGCATACGAGCAGTACTTC	CASSRGNGDRAYEQYF
NA	TRBV11-2	TRBJ2-1	NA	TGTGCCAGCAGCACAGATCAGGGGCAGGATGAGCAGTTCTTC	CASSTDQGQDEQFF
NA	TRBV18	TRBJ2-7	few	TGTGCCAGCTCACCGTCAGACAGGTTCTACGAGCAGTACTTC	CASSPSDRFYEQYF
TRBD1	TRBV5-1	TRBJ1-1	NA	TGCGCCAGCAGTTTAAACCCCACAGGGGGCGGCACTGAAGCTTTCTTT	CASSLNPTGGGTEAFF
NA	TRBV12-3/TRBV12-4	TRBJ1-2	NA	TGTGCCAGCAGTGGATTCCAGGGGAATGGCTACACCTTC	CASSGFQGNGYTF
TRBD2	TRBV27	TRBJ2-1	NA	TGTGCCAGCAGTCAGATAGCGGGAGGGCGGGGTGAGCAGTTCTTC	CASSQIAGGRGEQFF
NA	TRBV3-1/TRBV3-2	TRBJ1-1	NA	TGTGCCAGCAGCCAAGATACGTTGATGGCGGGGAACACTGAAGCTTTCTTT	CASSQDTLMAGNTEAFF
TRBD2	TRBV7-2	TRBJ2-1	NA	TGTGCCAGCAGCTTAGACCGGACTAGCGGGAGATATGAGCAGTTCTTC	CASSLDRTSGRYEQFF
TRBD2	TRBV6-2/TRBV6-3	TRBJ2-1	NA	TGTGCCAGCAGCCCTAGCCCATCTAGCGGGGTCTACAATGAGCAGTTCTTC	CASSPSPSSGVYNEQFF
TRBD1	TRBV12-3/TRBV12-4	TRBJ2-7	once	TGTGCCAGCAGAGGACAGGGGGTTGACGAGCAGTACTTC	CASRGQGVDEQYF
TRBD1	TRBV19	TRBJ1-1	NA	TGTGCCAGTGAGCAGGGGGTCGGTGAAGCTTTCTTT	CASEQGVGEAFF
TRBD1	TRBV27	TRBJ2-7	NA	TGTGCCAGCACCCGATCTGGGACAGGGGACGAGGAGCAGTACTTC	CASTRSGTGDEEQYF
TRBD2	TRBV19	TRBJ2-7	NA	TGTGCCAGTAGTACAGAGCTGACTAGCGGGAGGCCCATATCCTACGAGCAGTACTTC	CASSTELTSGRPISYEQYF
NA	TRBV27	TRBJ2-7	NA	TGTGCCAGCAGTCCGCAGACTCTCCACGAGCAGTACTTC	CASSPQTLHEQYF
TRBD1	TRBV28	TRBJ1-4	NA	TGTGCCAGCAGTTTCCTTGGGACAGAAGTTAATGAAAAACTGTTTTTT	CASSFLGTEVNEKLFF
TRBD1	TRBV30	TRBJ1-5	NA	TGTGCCTGGAGAGGGACAGGGGAACAGCCCCAGCATTTT	CAWRGTGEQPQHF
NA	TRBV19	TRBJ2-7	once	TGTGCCAGTAGTATGTCTTTGATTAGCGGCTACGAGCAGTACTTC	CASSMSLISGYEQYF
TRBD2	TRBV28	TRBJ2-1	NA	TGTGCCAGCAGTCCCCTCCGACAGGGATCAACTAGCGGGACTAACAATGAGCAGTTCTTC	CASSPLRQGSTSGTNNEQFF
NA	TRBV18	TRBJ1-1	once	TGTGCCAGCTCACCACCATGGCAGATGAACACTGAAGCTTTCTTT	CASSPPWQMNTEAFF
NA	TRBV4-3	TRBJ1-2	NA	TGCGCCAGCAGCCAAGCGGCAGGGGATGGCTACACCTTC	CASSQAAGDGYTF
NA	TRBV25-1	TRBJ2-1	NA	TGTGCCAGCAGTGACACAGGTGCGAGCTCCTACAATGAGCAGTTCTTC	CASSDTGASSYNEQFF
TRBD1	TRBV5-1	TRBJ1-4	NA	TGCGCCAGCAGCTTGACCCTGGGACAGGGTGCGGAAAAACTGTTTTTT	CASSLTLGQGAEKLFF
NA	TRBV28	TRBJ1-4	NA	TGTGCCAGCAGTCCTAACCCGGGGGGGGTTTCGGGTGAAAAACTGTTTTTT	CASSPNPGGVSGEKLFF
TRBD1	TRBV6-7	TRBJ2-7	few	TGTGCCAGCAGTTATGGACAGGTAACCTACGAGCAGTACTTC	CASSYGQVTYEQYF
NA	TRBV19	TRBJ1-5	few	TGTGCCAGTAATGGGCCATCCGGGATCAATCAGCCCCAGCATTTT	CASNGPSGINQPQHF
NA	TRBV28	TRBJ2-7	NA	TGTGCCAGCTTGGACAGCTCCTACGAGCAGTACTTC	CASLDSSYEQYF
TRBD2	TRBV5-5	TRBJ2-7	NA	TGTGCCAACCCGACCGCCACCGGGACTAGTCGCTGCTACGAGCAGTACTTC	CANPTATGTSRCYEQYF
NA	TRBV10-1	TRBJ1-2	NA	TGCGCCAGCAGTGAGTTCAGGGGCTATGGCTACACCTTC	CASSEFRGYGYTF
NA	TRBV3-1/TRBV3-2	TRBJ2-7	NA	TGTGCCAGCAGCCAATTTTCGTACTATGGCGAGCAGTACTTC	CASSQFSYYGEQYF
TRBD2	TRBV4-1	TRBJ2-3	once	TGCGCCAGCAGCCAAAGACTAGCGGGACTAACCGGGGGGGATACGCAGTATTTT	CASSQRLAGLTGGDTQYF
TRBD1	TRBV2	TRBJ2-7	once	TGTGCCAGCAGTGAGGACAGGCCTAGCTCCTACGAGCAGTACTTC	CASSEDRPSSYEQYF
TRBD2	TRBV7-8	TRBJ2-7	NA	TGTGCCAGCAGCTTGCTAGCGGGAGCACACGAGCAGTACTTC	CASSLLAGAHEQYF
NA	TRBV15	TRBJ1-2	NA	TGTGCCACCAGCAGAGATCGCCAGGCCCTCTATGGCTACACCTTC	CATSRDRQALYGYTF
NA	TRBV3-1/TRBV3-2	TRBJ1-3	NA	TGTGCCAGCAGCCAAGATCTCACCGAGAGGCACACCATATATTTT	CASSQDLTERHTIYF
TRBD1	TRBV12-3/TRBV12-4	TRBJ2-7	NA	TGTGCCAGCAGTGGAGACAGGGGCCACGAGCAGTACTTC	CASSGDRGHEQYF
NA	TRBV14	TRBJ2-7	NA	TGTGCCAGCAGCCAAGAGGTTCGGGGCTACGAGCAGTACTTC	CASSQEVRGYEQYF
TRBD1	TRBV28	TRBJ1-5	NA	TGTGCCAGCAGTTCCGGGACAGGGGTTCAGCCCCAGCATTTT	CASSSGTGVQPQHF
TRBD1	TRBV5-1	TRBJ1-1	NA	TGCGCCAGCAGCTTGGGGGACAGGGTGAACACTGAAGCTTTCTTT	CASSLGDRVNTEAFF
NA	TRBV2	TRBJ2-7	NA	TGTGCCAGCAGTGAATACAGGGCCCCTTTCTGGGAGCAGTACTTC	CASSEYRAPFWEQYF
TRBD2	TRBV7-8	TRBJ2-7	NA	TGTGCCAGCAGCCAGCGGGGTGCCTACGAGCAGTACTTC	CASSQRGAYEQYF
NA	TRBV6-2/TRBV6-3	TRBJ1-5	many	TGTGCCAGCAGTCGCCCGGGGGTAAATCAGCCCCAGCATTTT	CASSRPGVNQPQHF
NA	TRBV3-1/TRBV3-2	TRBJ2-3	NA	TGTGCCAGCAGCCTCGATGCGACTAGGACAGATACGCAGTATTTT	CASSLDATRTDTQYF
TRBD2	TRBV7-3	TRBJ2-2	NA	TGTGCCAGCAGCTTAGGGCGGGAGGGCGTCGACACCGGGGAGCTGTTTTTT	CASSLGREGVDTGELFF
NA	TRBV7-2	TRBJ1-3	NA	TGTGCCAGCAGCTTAACATCTACAGGGTTCTCTGGAAACACCATATATTTT	CASSLTSTGFSGNTIYF
NA	TRBV28	TRBJ2-7	NA	TGTGCCAGCAGTTTTATAGGGGACTCCTCCTACGAGCAGTACTTC	CASSFIGDSSYEQYF